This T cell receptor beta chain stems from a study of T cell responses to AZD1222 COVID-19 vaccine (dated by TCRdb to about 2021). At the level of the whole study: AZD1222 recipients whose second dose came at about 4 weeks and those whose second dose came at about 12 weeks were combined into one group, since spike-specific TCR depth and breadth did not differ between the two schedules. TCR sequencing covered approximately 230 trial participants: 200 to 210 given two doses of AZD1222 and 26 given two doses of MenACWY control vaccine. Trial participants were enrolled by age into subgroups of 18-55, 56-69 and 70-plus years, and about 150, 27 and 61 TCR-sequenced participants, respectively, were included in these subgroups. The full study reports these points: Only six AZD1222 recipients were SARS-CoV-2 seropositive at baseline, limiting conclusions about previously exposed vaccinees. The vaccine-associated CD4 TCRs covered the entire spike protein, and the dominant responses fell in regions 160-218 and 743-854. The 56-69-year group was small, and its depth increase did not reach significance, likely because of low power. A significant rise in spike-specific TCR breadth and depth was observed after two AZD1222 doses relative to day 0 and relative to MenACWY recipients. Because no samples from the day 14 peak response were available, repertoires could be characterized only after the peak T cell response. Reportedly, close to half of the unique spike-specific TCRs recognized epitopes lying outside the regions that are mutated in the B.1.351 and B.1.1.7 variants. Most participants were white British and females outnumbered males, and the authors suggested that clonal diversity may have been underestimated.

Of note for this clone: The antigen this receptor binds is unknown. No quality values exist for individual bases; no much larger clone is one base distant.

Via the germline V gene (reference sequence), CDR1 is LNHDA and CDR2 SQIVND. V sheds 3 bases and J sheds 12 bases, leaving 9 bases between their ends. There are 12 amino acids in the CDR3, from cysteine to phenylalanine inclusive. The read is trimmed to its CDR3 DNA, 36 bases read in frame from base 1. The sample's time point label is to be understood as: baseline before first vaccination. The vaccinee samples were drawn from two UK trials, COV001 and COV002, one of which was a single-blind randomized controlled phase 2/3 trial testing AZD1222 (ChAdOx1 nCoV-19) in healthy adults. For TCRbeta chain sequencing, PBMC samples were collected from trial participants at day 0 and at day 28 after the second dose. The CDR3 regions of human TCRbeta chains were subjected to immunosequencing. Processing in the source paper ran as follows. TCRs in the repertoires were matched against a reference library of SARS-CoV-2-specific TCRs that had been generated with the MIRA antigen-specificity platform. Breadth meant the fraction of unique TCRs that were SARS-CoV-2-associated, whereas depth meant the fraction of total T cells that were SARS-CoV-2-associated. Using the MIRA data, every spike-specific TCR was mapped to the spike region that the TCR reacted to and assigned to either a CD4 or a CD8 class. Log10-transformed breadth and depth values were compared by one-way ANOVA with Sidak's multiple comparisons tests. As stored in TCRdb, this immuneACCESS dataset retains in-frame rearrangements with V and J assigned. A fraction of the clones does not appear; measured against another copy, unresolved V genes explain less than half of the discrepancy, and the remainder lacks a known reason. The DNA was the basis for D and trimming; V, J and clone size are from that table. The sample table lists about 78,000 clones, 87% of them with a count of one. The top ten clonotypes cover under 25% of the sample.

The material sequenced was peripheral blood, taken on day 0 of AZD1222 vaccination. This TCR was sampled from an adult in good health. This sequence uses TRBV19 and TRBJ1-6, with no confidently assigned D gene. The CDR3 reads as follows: CASSMPREPLHF. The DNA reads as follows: TGTGCCAGTAGTATGCCGAGGGAACCCCTCCACTTT.